Listed below are T cell receptor beta chains from one sample, sequenced in a study of OX40 agonist ivuxolimab in advanced cancers. This table comes from immunoSEQ multiplex PCR, and its TCRdb copy is limited to in-frame clones, with some not included. Seen here are tens of thousands of clones, roughly 87% observed once, and the top ten hold more than 15%. The sample in question was CD4+ or CD8+ T cells sorted from blood, obtained in a trial of the OX40 agonist ivuxolimab. These receptors were taken from an adult with an advanced solid tumor such as melanoma, head and neck, liver or kidney cancer. The CDR3 runs from the conserved cysteine through the conserved F or W. Fields, in order: J gene, V gene, clone size, D gene, CDR3 DNA, CDR3 protein. The D gene is left open where the match is weak. Clone size is shown for a subset of rows, as once, few, many or a class of expanded clone.

>TRBJ2-5|TRBV10-1|-|-
TGCGCCAGCAGTGATCCAGGTACCGGGGGGCCCGGAAGGAAGTACTTC
CASSDPGTGGPGRKYF
>TRBJ2-1|TRBV2|once|-
TGTGCCAGCAGGGCTATCAATGAGCAGTTCTTC
CASRAINEQFF
>TRBJ2-7|TRBV28|-|-
TGTGCCAGCAGTTCTGAGGGTAGCCTCTACGAGCAGTACTTC
CASSSEGSLYEQYF
>TRBJ2-7|TRBV19|-|TRBD1
TGTGCCAGTAGGGCCGGTTGGACAGGCTACGAGCAGTACTTC
CASRAGWTGYEQYF
>TRBJ2-7|TRBV6-1|-|-
TGTGCCAGCAGTCCGGGACACGGGTCCTACGAGCAGTACTTC
CASSPGHGSYEQYF
>TRBJ2-1|TRBV18|-|TRBD2
TGTGCCAGCTCACTCAGAGGGACTAGCGGGAGCAATGAGCAGTTCTTC
CASSLRGTSGSNEQFF
>TRBJ2-7|TRBV6-1|-|TRBD1
TGTGCCAGCAGGTCAGGGACAGGGGCGGCCTACGAGCAGTACTTC
CASRSGTGAAYEQYF
>TRBJ2-1|TRBV19|-|-
TGTGCCAGTAGTTTCACCGGGACTCTCAATGAGCAGTTCTTC
CASSFTGTLNEQFF
>TRBJ2-7|TRBV7-9|-|-
TGTGCCAGCAGCTTGGGGGACGGAAGGCAGTACTTC
CASSLGDGRQYF
>TRBJ1-1|TRBV9|-|-
TGTGCCAGCAGCGAGTCCGCATCTATGAACACTGAAGCTTTCTTT
CASSESASMNTEAFF
>TRBJ2-5|TRBV30|-|TRBD2
TGTGCCTGGAGTCCGGGAGGGGATCAGACCCAGTACTTC
CAWSPGGDQTQYF
>TRBJ2-3|TRBV4-1|-|TRBD2
TGCGCCAGTACTAGCGGGAGGGCCAGGGGCACAGATACGCAGTATTTT
CASTSGRARGTDTQYF
>TRBJ2-3|TRBV5-1|-|TRBD2
TGCGCCAGCAGCCTCTGGGGTCTAGCGGAAGCAATCACAGATACGCAGTATTTT
CASSLWGLAEAITDTQYF
>TRBJ2-1|TRBV6-5|once|TRBD2
TGTGCCAGCAGTCGCTTAGCGGGGCGGGACAATGAGCAGTTCTTC
CASSRLAGRDNEQFF
>TRBJ1-4|TRBV5-4|once|-
TGTGCCAGCAGCTTGGTTGGCAGGGGCGCAACTAATGAAAAACTGTTTTTT
CASSLVGRGATNEKLFF
>TRBJ2-5|TRBV7-6|-|TRBD2
TGTGCCAGCAGCCACGGGCTAGCGGGAGTTGAGACCCAGTACTTC
CASSHGLAGVETQYF
>TRBJ1-2|TRBV7-9|-|-
TGTGCCAGCAGCCATAGCCTAGATGGCTACACCTTC
CASSHSLDGYTF
>TRBJ1-3|TRBV30|-|-
TGTGCCTGGAGGTCTGGACGGCAATTCTCTGGAAACACCATATATTTT
CAWRSGRQFSGNTIYF
>TRBJ2-3|TRBV19|-|TRBD2
TGTGCCAGTAGTATAGGCCGGCTAGCGGGAGGGCGAGGAGATACGCAGTATTTT
CASSIGRLAGGRGDTQYF
>TRBJ1-4|TRBV19|few|-
TGTGCCAGTACAGCTTGGTCAACTAATGAAAAACTGTTTTTT
CASTAWSTNEKLFF
>TRBJ2-5|TRBV5-1|-|TRBD1
TGCGCCAGCAGCCTGGGACAGGGGGCTGGAGAGACCCAGTACTTC
CASSLGQGAGETQYF
>TRBJ1-4|TRBV5-6|-|-
TGTGCCAGCAGCCTAGGTGAAAAACTGTTTTTT
CASSLGEKLFF
>TRBJ2-6|TRBV27|-|-
TGTGCCAGCAGTTTTGGGGGCTCTGGGGCCAACGTCCTGACTTTC
CASSFGGSGANVLTF
>TRBJ1-4|TRBV5-4|-|TRBD1
TGTGCCAGCAGCTTGGCTCGACAGGGGATGGGAGAAAAACTGTTTTTT
CASSLARQGMGEKLFF
>TRBJ2-1|TRBV5-1|-|-
TGCGCCAGCACCCCCAACGGGCGGGACCGAAACAATGAGCAGTTCTTC
CASTPNGRDRNNEQFF
>TRBJ1-1|TRBV9|-|-
TGTGCCAGCAGCGTAGTGGCGGAGAACACTGAAGCTTTCTTT
CASSVVAENTEAFF
>TRBJ1-1|TRBV19|-|TRBD1
TGTGCCAGTAGTATAGGGAACAGGGGTGAAGCTTTCTTT
CASSIGNRGEAFF
>TRBJ2-7|TRBV6-5|-|-
TGTGCCAGCAGCCAAATGGGCGGCGAGCAGTACTTC
CASSQMGGEQYF
>TRBJ2-3|TRBV19|-|-
TGTGCCAGTAGCCCCGGGGGAGCAAGCACAGATACGCAGTATTTT
CASSPGGASTDTQYF
>TRBJ2-7|TRBV7-9|-|-
TGTGCCAGCAGCCATGGGACCTACTACGAGCAGTACTTC
CASSHGTYYEQYF
>TRBJ2-2|TRBV10-3|-|-
TGTGCCATCAGTGGGGTGGACGGCGGGGAGCTGTTTTTT
CAISGVDGGELFF
>TRBJ1-3|TRBV2|once|-
TGTGCCAGCACCGAGCAAGGTGCAGGAGGAAACACCATATATTTT
CASTEQGAGGNTIYF
>TRBJ1-4|TRBV10-3|once|TRBD1
TGTGCCATCAGGCCGGGACAGCAGGAAAAACTGTTTTTT
CAIRPGQQEKLFF
>TRBJ1-1|TRBV19|-|-
TGTGCCAGTGGGGGACATTTTCCGAACACTGAAGCTTTCTTT
CASGGHFPNTEAFF
>TRBJ2-1|TRBV28|-|TRBD2
TGTGCCAGCCTCAGTTTAGTCCGACTAGCGAGGGGTGAGCAGTTCTTC
CASLSLVRLARGEQFF
>TRBJ1-1|TRBV7-3|-|TRBD1
TGTGCCAGCAGCTCTTACAGGGGCACTGAAGCTTTCTTT
CASSSYRGTEAFF
>TRBJ1-1|TRBV6-5|-|TRBD1
TGTGCCAGCAGTAAACGGGACAGGGGTATCACTGAAGCTTTCTTT
CASSKRDRGITEAFF
>TRBJ1-6|TRBV19|-|TRBD1
TGTGCCAGTAGTACGACAGGGATCTTTTCACCCCTCCACTTT
CASSTTGIFSPLHF
>TRBJ2-2|TRBV5-4|-|-
TGTGCCAGCAGCATACGGGGCACCAACACCGGGGAGCTGTTTTTT
CASSIRGTNTGELFF
>TRBJ2-3|TRBV7-9|once|TRBD2
TGTGCCAGCAGCGGTCGGGGGGTAGCGGGAGCTCGTAGCACAGATACGCAGTATTTT
CASSGRGVAGARSTDTQYF
>TRBJ2-7|TRBV7-2|-|TRBD1
TGTGCCAGCAGCTTAGACAGGGGGGACTACGAGCAGTACTTC
CASSLDRGDYEQYF